The text below deals with one TCR beta chain. Which antigen it targets is not known. Within one base of it there is no much larger clone, and no base qualities were kept. The data belong to a study of blood T cells in healthy people across ages (dated by TCRdb to about 2015). Background on the whole study: In model experiments, template switching captured about one uniquely barcoded TCR beta cDNA molecule for every two T cells. Two additional independent replicas of 1 million unique cDNA reads from the same blood draw were analyzed for two donors (one aged 18 to 29 and one aged 80 or older). To track age-related changes in TCR beta repertoire diversity, the study relied on deep sequencing normalized with unique cDNA molecular identifiers. To avoid experimental bias, donors of different ages were randomly spread across the sequencing lanes. Donors were grouped into four age groups: young (average approximately 16 years), middle-aged (39), aged (over 55) and long-lived (approximately 78).

Library prep was done by 5' RACE. Instrument on record: Illumina HiSeq 2500. A second PCR of roughly 7 to 11 cycles was performed with a sample-barcoded 5' primer and a J-beta primer mix. A unique molecular identifier was introduced onto each TCR beta cDNA molecule by a template-switch 5' adaptor carrying 12 random nucleotides. Each sample yielded at least 3 million CDR3-containing paired-end reads. All of the RNA was converted into first-strand cDNA using the Mint cDNA synthesis kit, with a TRBC-specific oligonucleotide serving as the primer. After uracil-DNA glycosylase treatment, a first 18-cycle PCR used universal primers M1SS and BC2_uni_R on all cDNA. The published analysis was carried out like this. For normalization, 1 million high-quality reads, each with a distinct molecular identifier, were randomly selected from each sample. Reads with shared molecular identifiers were discarded instead of being binned into consensus sequences. CDR3 identification, clonotype clustering and error correction used MiTCR with a Q25 quality threshold and the strictest error-elimination algorithm. A nonparametric unseen species model using Euler transformation provided a lower-bound estimate of total TCR beta diversity. Starting from the raw public reads, TCRdb applied fastp trimming at Q25, assembled clones with MiXCR and retained in-frame beta chains. Every distinct CDR3 protein forms one entry, paired with its most common genes and DNA. The V and J calls follow TCRdb's processing rather than the paper's. The sample table contains roughly 1.5 million distinct CDR3 sequences; only one count was recorded for approximately 43% of them. Roughly 3.7% of the sample is held by the ten biggest clonotypes.

Donors were 39 systemically healthy Caucasian individuals from Russia aged roughly 6 to 100 years. Approximately 11 milliliters of peripheral blood were drawn from each donor into EDTA-treated Vacutainer tubes. PBMCs were isolated by Ficoll-Paque density-gradient centrifugation, with at least 6 million obtained per sample. Trizol reagent was used to extract total RNA from PBMCs, with at least 6 micrograms per sample. For every donor, flow cytometry on a PBMC aliquot measured the percentage of naive CD45RAhigh/CD27high T cells. What the research found in general, with its limitations: Total diversity estimates from one million sequenced T cells were considered lower bounds and underestimates. Bulk unsorted PBMC profiling prevented conclusive comparison of naive and antigen-experienced compartments. Compared with the aged group, the long-lived group had more naive CD4+ T cells, fewer expanded clones and increased TCR diversity, suggesting age selection. A strong correlation was found between observed TCR beta diversity and the percentage of naive T cells measured by flow cytometry. Donor CMV infection status was unknown, potentially confounding age-related changes in expanded clonotypes. As age increased, observed TCR beta diversity per million T cells dropped in a roughly linear way, and a significant reduction was already evident by age 40.

V is reduced by 6 bases and J by 8 bases, leaving a spacing of 14 bases between them. From the cysteine up to the phenylalanine, the CDR3 has a length of 13 residues. Only the CDR3 DNA stays, 39 bases, in frame from base 1. In the germline V gene (reference sequence), CDR1 corresponds to SEHNR and CDR2 to FQNEAQ. In this chain, TRBV7-9 is recombined with TRBJ2-1; confidence is insufficient to name the D gene. This sequence was found in a woman aged 18-29 years in good health. Sequenced material: blood. The nucleotide sequence reads TGTGCCAGCAGATCTGAAGGGATGGATGAGCAGTTCTTC. This is translated as CASRSEGMDEQFF.